The T cell receptor (beta chain) under discussion was sequenced for a study of cytomegalovirus exposure and HLA in healthy donors. Study details: Roughly 180 million T cells yielded 110 million or so unique TCR beta sequences in earlier analysis.

PCR used 60 Vbeta primers and 13 Jbeta primers. Clones were read by immunoSEQ multiplex PCR, and TCRdb kept only the in-frame ones, dropping some. The data show roughly 93,000 clones, roughly 79% seen once. The sequencing input was PBMCs. This receptor was obtained from a man aged 30-40 years in good health and CMV-seronegative.

Written as DNA, the CDR3 is TGTGCCAGCAGCCGCGATACAGTCGAGCAGTTCTTC. Its translation: CASSRDTVEQFF. The chain employs TRBV9 and TRBJ2-1; D remains ambiguous. V was trimmed by 4 bases and J by 10 bases, leaving 12 bases between them. Germline values: CDR1 SGDLS, CDR2 YYNGEE. This CDR3 is built from 12 residues.